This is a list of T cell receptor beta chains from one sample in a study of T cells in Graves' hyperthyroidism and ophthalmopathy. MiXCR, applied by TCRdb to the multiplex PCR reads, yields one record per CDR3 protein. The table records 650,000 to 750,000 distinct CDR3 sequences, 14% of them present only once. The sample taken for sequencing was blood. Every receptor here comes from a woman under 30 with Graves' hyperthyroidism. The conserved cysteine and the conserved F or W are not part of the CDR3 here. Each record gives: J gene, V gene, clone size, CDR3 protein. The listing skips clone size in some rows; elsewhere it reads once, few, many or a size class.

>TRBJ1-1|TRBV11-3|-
ASSPRDINTEAF
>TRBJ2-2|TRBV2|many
ASRDGNTGELF
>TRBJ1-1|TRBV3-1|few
ASSQGGMVKGTEAF
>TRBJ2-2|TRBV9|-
ASSVRGWETGELF
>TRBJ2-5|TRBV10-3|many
ATVRDRGRKTQY
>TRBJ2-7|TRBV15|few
ATSSRTGLSYEQY
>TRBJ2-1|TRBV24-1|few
ATSDLGEGHGEQF
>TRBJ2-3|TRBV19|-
ASSMGVGISTDTQY
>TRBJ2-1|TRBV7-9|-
ASSPTGTLVNKSPYNEQF
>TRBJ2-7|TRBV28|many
ASSTIGTEAYEQY
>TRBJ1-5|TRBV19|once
ASSIVFRGADQPQH
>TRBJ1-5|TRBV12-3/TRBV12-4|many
ASSLIGGVPSNQPQH
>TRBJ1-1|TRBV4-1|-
ASSRVPGGQVIMNTEAF
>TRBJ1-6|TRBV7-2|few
ASSPLASFRNSPLH
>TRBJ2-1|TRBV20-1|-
SARVFGRDVGNEQF
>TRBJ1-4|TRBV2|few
ASTTGGNEKLF